This is a list of T cell receptor beta chains from one sample in a study of a mutant IDH1 vaccine in newly diagnosed glioma. Their target antigens are unknown. Measured with immunoSEQ multiplex PCR; TCRdb has only the in-frame clones, and not every one. The table shows 88,000 or so clones, with 65% to 90% occurring only once. This specimen was PBMCs, taken from a glioma patient whose treatment included an IDH1 peptide vaccine. The receptors derive from a man aged 30 to 39 with glioma. Some clones in this sample may be carry-over from other donors' samples. CDR3s include the opening cysteine and the closing phenylalanine or tryptophan. Each record gives: V gene, D gene, J gene, clone size, CDR3 protein, CDR3 DNA. The D gene is left open where the match is weak. Size is stated for part of the rows, as once, few or many counts, or as a class when the clone is expanded.

v_call: TRBV27; d_call: .; j_call: TRBJ2-5; clone_size: .; cdr3_aa: CASSLSWGLQETQYF; cdr3_nt: TGTGCCAGCAGTTTATCGTGGGGACTCCAAGAGACCCAGTACTTC
v_call: TRBV6-5; d_call: TRBD1; j_call: TRBJ1-2; clone_size: .; cdr3_aa: CASRRGTGYGYTF; cdr3_nt: TGTGCCAGCAGACGCGGGACAGGGTATGGCTACACCTTC
v_call: TRBV15; d_call: TRBD1; j_call: TRBJ1-2; clone_size: .; cdr3_aa: CATSRDSANYGYTF; cdr3_nt: TGTGCCACCTCCCGGGACAGCGCTAACTATGGCTACACCTTC
v_call: TRBV2; d_call: .; j_call: TRBJ1-1; clone_size: .; cdr3_aa: CASSDEGHGTEAFF; cdr3_nt: TGTGCCAGCAGTGATGAGGGGCACGGCACTGAAGCTTTCTTT
v_call: TRBV27; d_call: TRBD2; j_call: TRBJ2-7; clone_size: .; cdr3_aa: CASSFGGSSYEQYF; cdr3_nt: TGTGCCAGCAGTTTCGGGGGGTCCTCCTACGAGCAGTACTTC
v_call: TRBV27; d_call: .; j_call: TRBJ2-5; clone_size: .; cdr3_aa: CASSSRALTQETQYF; cdr3_nt: TGTGCCAGCAGTTCCCGGGCCCTAACCCAAGAGACCCAGTACTTC
v_call: TRBV6-6; d_call: .; j_call: TRBJ1-6; clone_size: .; cdr3_aa: CASSYRENSPLHF; cdr3_nt: TGTGCCAGCAGTTACAGGGAGAATTCACCCCTCCACTTT
v_call: TRBV5-1; d_call: TRBD1; j_call: TRBJ1-2; clone_size: .; cdr3_aa: CASRMGAGGREGYTF; cdr3_nt: TGCGCCAGCAGAATGGGGGCAGGGGGCAGAGAAGGCTACACCTTC
v_call: TRBV18; d_call: .; j_call: TRBJ1-2; clone_size: .; cdr3_aa: CASSPRTDLQNYGYTF; cdr3_nt: TGTGCCAGCTCACCACGGACAGACCTTCAGAACTATGGCTACACCTTC
v_call: TRBV5-4; d_call: TRBD1; j_call: TRBJ1-1; clone_size: few; cdr3_aa: CASSWGTGEAFF; cdr3_nt: TGTGCCAGCAGCTGGGGGACAGGGGAAGCTTTCTTT
v_call: TRBV5-4; d_call: TRBD1; j_call: TRBJ1-1; clone_size: .; cdr3_aa: CASSPGNRGTEAFF; cdr3_nt: TGTGCCAGCAGCCCCGGAAACAGGGGCACTGAAGCTTTCTTT
v_call: TRBV6-5; d_call: .; j_call: TRBJ2-5; clone_size: .; cdr3_aa: CASRPSGMETQYF; cdr3_nt: TGTGCCAGCAGACCCTCCGGGATGGAGACCCAGTACTTC
v_call: TRBV6-1; d_call: .; j_call: TRBJ2-7; clone_size: .; cdr3_aa: CASSPGTQTYEQYF; cdr3_nt: TGTGCCAGCAGCCCCGGGACTCAGACCTACGAGCAGTACTTC
v_call: TRBV19; d_call: .; j_call: TRBJ1-2; clone_size: once; cdr3_aa: CASSAADRRVYGYTF; cdr3_nt: TGTGCCAGTAGTGCGGCTGACAGGAGGGTTTATGGCTACACCTTC
v_call: TRBV4-2; d_call: .; j_call: TRBJ2-5; clone_size: .; cdr3_aa: CASSYEGATQETQYF; cdr3_nt: TGTGCCAGCAGTTATGAGGGCGCCACACAAGAGACCCAGTACTTC
v_call: TRBV28; d_call: .; j_call: TRBJ2-5; clone_size: .; cdr3_aa: CASSRTGIQETQYF; cdr3_nt: TGTGCCAGCAGCCGAACAGGGATACAAGAGACCCAGTACTTC
v_call: TRBV15; d_call: .; j_call: TRBJ1-4; clone_size: .; cdr3_aa: CATSREQLYEKLFF; cdr3_nt: TGTGCCACCAGCAGAGAACAGCTATATGAAAAACTGTTTTTT
v_call: TRBV5-4; d_call: .; j_call: TRBJ1-2; clone_size: .; cdr3_aa: CASSSGHLYGYTF; cdr3_nt: TGTGCCAGCAGCTCCGGACACCTCTATGGCTACACCTTC
v_call: TRBV28; d_call: TRBD1; j_call: TRBJ2-7; clone_size: .; cdr3_aa: CASSQSGTGIYEQYF; cdr3_nt: TGTGCCAGCAGTCAATCCGGGACAGGGATCTACGAGCAGTACTTC
v_call: TRBV9; d_call: .; j_call: TRBJ1-2; clone_size: .; cdr3_aa: CASSPSIDGNYGYTF; cdr3_nt: TGTGCCAGCAGCCCCTCCATTGACGGAAACTATGGCTACACCTTC
v_call: TRBV29-1; d_call: TRBD2; j_call: TRBJ2-1; clone_size: .; cdr3_aa: CSVEWVESGGRRNYNEQFF; cdr3_nt: TGCAGCGTTGAATGGGTCGAGAGCGGGGGGCGACGGAATTACAATGAGCAGTTCTTC
v_call: TRBV7-9; d_call: .; j_call: TRBJ1-6; clone_size: .; cdr3_aa: CASSLAGRPYNSPLHF; cdr3_nt: TGTGCCAGCAGCTTAGCGGGGCGACCCTATAATTCACCCCTCCACTTT
v_call: TRBV19; d_call: .; j_call: TRBJ1-5; clone_size: .; cdr3_aa: CASSIPPTGQPQHF; cdr3_nt: TGTGCCAGTAGTATCCCCCCCACGGGGCAGCCCCAGCATTTT
v_call: TRBV7-3; d_call: TRBD1; j_call: TRBJ1-1; clone_size: few; cdr3_aa: CASSPDRGSTEAFF; cdr3_nt: TGTGCCAGCAGCCCAGACAGGGGGAGCACTGAAGCTTTCTTT
v_call: TRBV4-1; d_call: TRBD1; j_call: TRBJ2-7; clone_size: .; cdr3_aa: CASSHPATGAYEQYF; cdr3_nt: TGCGCCAGCAGCCATCCCGCAACAGGGGCCTACGAGCAGTACTTC
v_call: TRBV4-2; d_call: .; j_call: TRBJ2-1; clone_size: many; cdr3_aa: CASSQVEGRHEQFF; cdr3_nt: TGTGCCAGCAGCCAAGTGGAGGGGCGTCATGAGCAGTTCTTC
v_call: TRBV5-1; d_call: .; j_call: TRBJ2-1; clone_size: .; cdr3_aa: CAVSLGTSNEQFF; cdr3_nt: TGCGCCGTCTCCTTGGGGACATCTAATGAGCAGTTCTTC
v_call: TRBV6-6; d_call: .; j_call: TRBJ2-7; clone_size: .; cdr3_aa: CASSHNPSYEQYF; cdr3_nt: TGTGCCAGCAGCCACAACCCAAGCTACGAGCAGTACTTC
v_call: TRBV29-1; d_call: .; j_call: TRBJ2-1; clone_size: .; cdr3_aa: CSVEYYNEQFF; cdr3_nt: TGCAGCGTTGAGTATTACAATGAGCAGTTCTTC
v_call: TRBV2; d_call: .; j_call: TRBJ1-1; clone_size: few; cdr3_aa: CASSERGPEAFF; cdr3_nt: TGTGCCAGCAGTGAACGGGGTCCAGAAGCTTTCTTT
v_call: TRBV28; d_call: TRBD1; j_call: TRBJ2-7; clone_size: .; cdr3_aa: CASSSPGTGPLRQYF; cdr3_nt: TGTGCCAGCAGTTCCCCCGGGACAGGGCCTCTGAGGCAGTACTTC
v_call: TRBV9; d_call: .; j_call: TRBJ1-3; clone_size: .; cdr3_aa: CASSVSQNRNTIYF; cdr3_nt: TGTGCCAGCAGCGTATCGCAGAACAGAAACACCATATATTTT
v_call: TRBV19; d_call: .; j_call: TRBJ1-1; clone_size: .; cdr3_aa: CASSIALRSEAFF; cdr3_nt: TGTGCCAGTAGTATAGCCCTTCGATCGGAAGCTTTCTTT
v_call: TRBV7-9; d_call: .; j_call: TRBJ1-1; clone_size: many; cdr3_aa: CASSSSVFGRMNTEAFF; cdr3_nt: TGTGCCAGCAGCTCCTCCGTGTTTGGCAGAATGAACACTGAAGCTTTCTTT
v_call: TRBV7-2; d_call: .; j_call: TRBJ1-6; clone_size: .; cdr3_aa: CASRAYSPLHF; cdr3_nt: TGTGCCAGCAGGGCCTACTCACCCCTCCACTTT
v_call: TRBV7-2; d_call: .; j_call: TRBJ2-7; clone_size: .; cdr3_aa: CASSPQSSVREQYF; cdr3_nt: TGTGCCAGCAGCCCACAGAGCTCGGTCCGCGAGCAGTACTTC
v_call: TRBV9; d_call: .; j_call: TRBJ2-3; clone_size: .; cdr3_aa: CASSSLWGSDTDTQYF; cdr3_nt: TGTGCCAGCAGCTCCCTATGGGGGTCAGATACAGATACGCAGTATTTT
v_call: TRBV10-1; d_call: .; j_call: TRBJ2-3; clone_size: once; cdr3_aa: CASSESRAGDTQYF; cdr3_nt: TGCGCCAGCAGTGAAAGCAGGGCTGGAGATACGCAGTATTTT
v_call: TRBV27; d_call: .; j_call: TRBJ2-7; clone_size: .; cdr3_aa: CAIGAPGSYEQYF; cdr3_nt: TGTGCCATCGGAGCCCCCGGTTCCTACGAGCAGTACTTC
v_call: TRBV19; d_call: .; j_call: TRBJ2-3; clone_size: few; cdr3_aa: CASSYSPGRTDTQYF; cdr3_nt: TGTGCCAGTAGTTATTCCCCTGGGAGGACAGATACGCAGTATTTT
v_call: TRBV5-1; d_call: .; j_call: TRBJ2-5; clone_size: .; cdr3_aa: CASSLGGLEQYF; cdr3_nt: TGCGCCAGCAGCTTAGGCGGTTTGGAGCAGTACTTC
v_call: TRBV19; d_call: .; j_call: TRBJ2-3; clone_size: .; cdr3_aa: CASKNGPRTDTQYF; cdr3_nt: TGTGCCAGTAAAAACGGGCCGAGGACAGATACGCAGTATTTT
v_call: TRBV11-2; d_call: .; j_call: TRBJ2-5; clone_size: .; cdr3_aa: CASSLEGIGTQYF; cdr3_nt: TGTGCCAGCAGCTTAGAGGGAATTGGGACCCAGTACTTC
v_call: TRBV20-1; d_call: .; j_call: TRBJ2-3; clone_size: .; cdr3_aa: CSVPNADTQYF; cdr3_nt: TGCAGTGTCCCTAACGCAGATACGCAGTATTTT
v_call: TRBV27; d_call: .; j_call: TRBJ2-7; clone_size: once; cdr3_aa: CASSGTARAYEQYF; cdr3_nt: TGTGCCAGCAGTGGGACGGCTCGGGCCTACGAGCAGTACTTC
v_call: TRBV11-1; d_call: .; j_call: TRBJ2-3; clone_size: .; cdr3_aa: CASSSGQGNTDTQYF; cdr3_nt: TGTGCCAGCAGCTCTGGTCAGGGGAACACAGATACGCAGTATTTT
v_call: TRBV9; d_call: .; j_call: TRBJ2-6; clone_size: .; cdr3_aa: CASSVANVQTDVLTF; cdr3_nt: TGTGCCAGCAGCGTAGCTAACGTCCAGACAGACGTCCTGACTTTC
v_call: TRBV19; d_call: .; j_call: TRBJ2-3; clone_size: .; cdr3_aa: CASSSGAGTDTQYF; cdr3_nt: TGTGCCAGTAGTAGTGGGGCTGGCACAGATACGCAGTATTTT
v_call: TRBV5-4; d_call: TRBD1; j_call: TRBJ1-6; clone_size: once; cdr3_aa: CASSPTGRVDSPLHF; cdr3_nt: TGTGCCAGCAGCCCGACAGGGAGGGTTGATTCACCCCTCCACTTT
v_call: TRBV5-1; d_call: TRBD1; j_call: TRBJ2-6; clone_size: .; cdr3_aa: CASRGTGINSGANVLTF; cdr3_nt: TGCGCCAGCAGAGGGACAGGGATAAACTCTGGGGCCAACGTCCTGACTTTC
v_call: TRBV29-1; d_call: .; j_call: TRBJ2-5; clone_size: .; cdr3_aa: CSVATIKYQETQYF; cdr3_nt: TGCAGCGTTGCCACTATTAAATACCAAGAGACCCAGTACTTC